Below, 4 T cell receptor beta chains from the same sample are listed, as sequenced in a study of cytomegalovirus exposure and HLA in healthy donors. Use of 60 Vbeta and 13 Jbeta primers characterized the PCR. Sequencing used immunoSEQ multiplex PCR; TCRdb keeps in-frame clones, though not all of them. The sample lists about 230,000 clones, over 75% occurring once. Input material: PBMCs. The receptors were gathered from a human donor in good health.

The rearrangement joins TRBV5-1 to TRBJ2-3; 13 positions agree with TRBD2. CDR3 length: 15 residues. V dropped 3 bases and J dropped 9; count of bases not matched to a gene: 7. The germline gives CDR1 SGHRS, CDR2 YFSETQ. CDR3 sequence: CASSWWTSGRETQYF. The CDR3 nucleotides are TGCGCCAGCAGCTGGTGGACTAGCGGGAGAGAGACGCAGTATTTT.

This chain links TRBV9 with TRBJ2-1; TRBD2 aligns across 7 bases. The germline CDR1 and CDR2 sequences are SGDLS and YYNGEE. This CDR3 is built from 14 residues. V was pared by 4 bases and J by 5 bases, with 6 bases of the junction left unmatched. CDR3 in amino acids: CASSRDYPNNEQFF. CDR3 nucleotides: TGTGCCAGCAGCCGGGACTACCCTAACAATGAGCAGTTCTTC.

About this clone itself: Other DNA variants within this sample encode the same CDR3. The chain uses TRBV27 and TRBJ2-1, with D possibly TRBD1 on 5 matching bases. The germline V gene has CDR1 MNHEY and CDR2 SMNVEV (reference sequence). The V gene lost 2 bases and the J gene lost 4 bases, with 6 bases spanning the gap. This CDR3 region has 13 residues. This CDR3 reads CASSLTGYNEQFF. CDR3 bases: TGTGCCAGCAGTTTAACAGGATACAATGAGCAGTTCTTC.

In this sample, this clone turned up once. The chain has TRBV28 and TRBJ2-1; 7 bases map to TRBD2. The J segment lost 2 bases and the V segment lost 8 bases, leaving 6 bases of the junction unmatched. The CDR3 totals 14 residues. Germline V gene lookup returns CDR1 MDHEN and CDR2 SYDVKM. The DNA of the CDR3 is TGTGCCAGCTTGCCAGCGGGGCCCTACAATGAGCAGTTCTTC. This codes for CASLPAGPYNEQFF.